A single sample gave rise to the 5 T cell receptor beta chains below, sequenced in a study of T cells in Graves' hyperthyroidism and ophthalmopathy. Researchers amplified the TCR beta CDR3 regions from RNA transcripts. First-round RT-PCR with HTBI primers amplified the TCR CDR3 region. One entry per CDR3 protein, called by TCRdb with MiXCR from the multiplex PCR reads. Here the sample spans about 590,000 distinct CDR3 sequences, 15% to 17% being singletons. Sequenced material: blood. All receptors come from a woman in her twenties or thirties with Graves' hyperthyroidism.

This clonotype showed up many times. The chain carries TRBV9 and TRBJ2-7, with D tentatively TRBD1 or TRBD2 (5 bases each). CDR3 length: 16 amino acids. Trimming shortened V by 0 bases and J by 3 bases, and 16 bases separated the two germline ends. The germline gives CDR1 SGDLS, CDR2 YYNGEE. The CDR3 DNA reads TGTGCCAGCAGCGTAGGTCTGGGACGAGGGTTCTACGAGCAGTACTTC. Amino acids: CASSVGLGRGFYEQYF.

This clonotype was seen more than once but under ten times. The DNA of the CDR3 is TGTGCCAGCAGCCCACGTGACGGCGACCTTAGGGAAAAACTGTTTTTT. This translates into CASSPRDGDLREKLFF. The J gene is TRBJ1-4, the V gene TRBV7-9, with no clear D. This CDR3 region has 16 residues. CDR1 SEHNR and CDR2 FQNEAQ come from the germline V gene (reference sequence). V gave up 5 bases and J gave up 8 bases, with 21 bases separating them.

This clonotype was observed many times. CDR3 coding DNA: TGTGCCAGCAGCCCCATGACAGGGGGCGCGATGGAGACCCAGTACTTC. Protein sequence: CASSPMTGGAMETQYF. The V and J genes are TRBV7-3 and TRBJ2-5; 10 positions agree with TRBD1. V lost 5 bases, J lost 5 bases, and 11 bases stayed unmatched. This CDR3 spans 16 amino acids. CDR1 and CDR2 from the germline V gene are SGHTA and FQGTGA.

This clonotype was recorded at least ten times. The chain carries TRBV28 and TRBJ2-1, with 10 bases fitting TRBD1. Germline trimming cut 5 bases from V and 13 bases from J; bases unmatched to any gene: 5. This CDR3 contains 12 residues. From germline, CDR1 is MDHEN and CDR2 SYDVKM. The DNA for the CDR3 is TGTGCCAGCAGTGCGACAGGGGGCAGACAGTTCTTC. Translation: CASSATGGRQFF.

This chain's CDR3 is CATSRVRLALGDTQYF. In nucleotides, the CDR3 is TGTGCCACCAGCAGGGTCCGACTAGCTTTAGGAGATACGCAGTATTTT. The chain has TRBV15 and TRBJ2-3, with 7 positions matching TRBD2. CDR1 and CDR2 from the germline V gene are LNHNV and YYDKDF (reference sequence). J was trimmed by 5 bases and V by 3 bases; bases with no gene match: 11. The CDR3 is made up of 16 amino acids.